What follows is one TCR beta chain and its context. As yet, its antigen is unknown. This entry is derived from a study of regulatory T cells in long-lasting Graves disease. V was clipped by 0 bases and J by 3 bases; unmatched bases: 6. CDR1 and CDR2 (germline): SGDLS, YYNGEE. The CDR3 loop spans 15 amino acids. The time point is: persistent/refractory GD, antithyroid drugs over 5 years with positive TRAb. PBMC RNA served as the TCR library source. Graves' disease diagnosis was established per American Thyroid Association guidelines. Study outcomes and limitations: The study found lower TCR diversity in persistent Graves' patients than in newly diagnosed ones.

The authors built TCR beta libraries using iRepertoire HTBI primers and Arm-PCR of CDR3 regions. A single record per CDR3 protein comes from TCRdb applying MiXCR to the multiplex PCR reads. This sample carries 300,000 to 350,000 distinct CDR3 sequences, roughly a fifth of them seen once, and the ten largest clones take less than 35%. This clonotype originated in a female donor with Graves disease. The chain recombines TRBV9 with TRBJ2-7, with TRBD2 matching 7 bases. The material sequenced was peripheral blood mononuclear cells (PBMCs), taken when the disease was refractory, from a patient treated with antithyroid drugs. The DNA of the CDR3 is TGTGCCAGCAGCGTAGATCTAGCGGCAGACTACGAGCAGTACTTC. Its protein product is CASSVDLAADYEQYF.